The sequence of this TCR beta chain was determined in a study of CD8+ T cells in alopecia areata. Background on the study: Twice a day, 5 to 10 mg of oral tofacitinib was administered to treated patients. Study-wide results and limits: Among the 100 top clones, expanded CD8+ clones, like scalp clonality, were significantly decreased by tofacitinib. Uncertain still, given a single nonresponder, is whether baseline CD8+ expansion links to response.

In its sample, this clone was seen a few times. The antigen remains undetermined. After isolation, RNA underwent reverse transcription to generate cDNA as the sequencing template. Sequencing was performed with immunoSEQ multiplex PCR; in TCRdb, only in-frame clones are kept and a portion is missing. The data contain about 210,000 clones, approximately 40% of them singletons. Germline V CDR1 and CDR2: SGHNT, YYREEE (reference sequence). The CDR3 consists of 14 residues. The V gene end was trimmed by 0 bases and the J gene end by 5 bases; junction bases not matched to a gene: 2. Described treatment: oral pan-JAK inhibitor, 5-10 mg twice daily.

The sample here was CD4+ T cells sorted from blood, taken between weeks 36 and 40, from a patient treated with tofacitinib. V usage is TRBV5-4 and J usage is TRBJ2-5; TRBD1 matches at 9 bases. This TCR was recovered from a human donor with alopecia areata. This CDR3 reads CASSLGDRVETQYF. The CDR3 coding sequence is TGTGCCAGCAGCTTGGGGGACAGGGTGGAGACCCAGTACTTC.